A selection of T cell receptor beta chains follows, all from one sample in a study of CD8 T cells in Susac syndrome. TCRdb itself ran the immunoSEQ multiplex PCR reads through MiXCR, one entry per CDR3 protein. The sample consists of around 190,000 distinct CDR3 sequences, roughly 96% of them appearing once. The sequencing sample was made of CD4+ T cells from PBMCs. These TCRs come from a human donor in good health. The CDR3 runs from the conserved cysteine through the conserved F or W. The order of the fields is J gene, clone size, D gene, V gene, CDR3 protein, CDR3 DNA. The D gene is left open where the match is weak. Clone size is stated in some rows and not others, as once, few, many or a class when expanded.

>TRBJ1-2|.|TRBD1|TRBV3-1
CASSPARGLGYGYTF
TGTGCCAGCAGCCCAGCTAGGGGGCTCGGCTATGGCTACACCTTC
>TRBJ2-5|.|.|TRBV2
CASSGGREETQYF
TGTGCCAGCAGCGGGGGAAGAGAAGAGACCCAGTACTTC
>TRBJ1-2|.|.|TRBV2
CASSEAFGTQGYTF
TGTGCCAGCAGTGAAGCGTTCGGGACACAAGGCTACACCTTC
>TRBJ2-5|.|.|TRBV24-1
CATSETGRTKQETQYF
TGTGCCACCAGTGAAACGGGACGGACCAAGCAAGAGACCCAGTACTTC
>TRBJ2-1|.|.|TRBV20-1
CSASSAGKNNEQFF
TGCAGTGCTAGTTCGGCGGGGAAGAACAATGAGCAGTTCTTC
>TRBJ1-2|.|TRBD1|TRBV20-1
CSARLTGNYGYTF
TGCAGTGCTAGGTTGACAGGGAACTATGGCTACACCTTC
>TRBJ1-1|.|.|TRBV29-1
CSVEGAEAFF
TGCAGCGTTGAAGGGGCTGAAGCTTTCTTT
>TRBJ1-2|.|TRBD1|TRBV29-1
CSAQGEGGYTF
TGCAGTGCCCAGGGGGAGGGTGGCTACACCTTC
>TRBJ2-2|.|.|TRBV2
CASSELVNTGELFF
TGTGCCAGCAGTGAACTAGTAAACACCGGGGAGCTGTTTTTT
>TRBJ1-5|once|TRBD1|TRBV18
CASSTQGTSNQPQHF
TGTGCCAGCTCAACACAGGGGACAAGCAATCAGCCCCAGCATTTT
>TRBJ1-1|.|.|TRBV5-1
CASSLALANAEAFF
TGCGCCAGCAGCTTGGCCCTGGCGAATGCTGAAGCTTTCTTT